This section outlines one TCR beta chain sequence together with its context. What it recognizes is unknown. These data come from a study of cytomegalovirus exposure and HLA in healthy donors. Points from the study as a whole: Earlier results showed most TCR beta V segments being productive about 90% or about 30% of the time.

The PCR employed 60 Vbeta primers together with 13 Jbeta primers. Sequencing used immunoSEQ multiplex PCR; TCRdb keeps in-frame clones, though not all of them. This repertoire includes about 42,000 clones. Material for sequencing was PBMCs. The TCR comes from a man aged 25-45 years in good health and CMV-seronegative.

The CDR3 is CASSIGQGNYEQYF. The CDR3 DNA sequence: TGTGCCAGTAGTATAGGACAGGGGAACTACGAGCAGTACTTC. The J gene is TRBJ2-7, the V gene TRBV19; 8 bases fit TRBD1. V trimming: 1 base; J trimming: 3 bases; junction bases outside the gene matches: 2. Germline V lookup: CDR1 LNHDA, CDR2 SQIVND (reference sequence). The length of the CDR3 is 14 residues.